This TCR beta chain stems from a study of CD8 T cells in ankylosing spondylitis. Study-wide results and limits: Reportedly, matched ankylosing spondylitis synovial fluid was significantly enriched for disease-linked clones. Apparently characteristic of ankylosing spondylitis blood was a TCR beta motif (about eight highly homologous variants).

Researchers built TCR beta libraries using quantitative 5'-RACE with molecular barcodes. Each CDR3 protein gets one entry after TCRdb re-called the 5' RACE reads with MiXCR. The sample shows roughly 140,000 distinct CDR3 sequences, roughly 44% of them seen only once. The V and J ends lost 4 bases and 1 base respectively, with 9 bases between them. The germline V gene has CDR1 MDHEN and CDR2 SYDVKM. CDR3 length equals 14 residues. There are many counts of this clonotype. The antigen is undetermined. The chain employs TRBV28 and TRBJ2-3, with a possible D match to TRBD2 (5 bases). The receptor's source is a male donor with ankylosing spondylitis. Source material: synovial fluid, either unsorted or a sorted T cell fraction (not recorded which). The CDR3 DNA sequence: TGTGCCAGCAGTTCCCCGGAGGGCACAGATACGCAGTATTTT. Translated: CASSSPEGTDTQYF.